The 14 T cell receptor beta chains listed next were all sequenced from one sample in a study of regulatory T cells in long-lasting Graves disease. In building TCR beta libraries, iRepertoire HTBI primers were used together with Arm-PCR of CDR3 regions. MiXCR was run by TCRdb on the multiplex PCR reads, yielding one entry per CDR3 protein. Counted here are about 530,000 distinct CDR3 sequences, 15% to 20% occurring once; the ten biggest clones make up 20% to 30%. The time point was: newly diagnosed GD, antithyroid drugs for less than 3 months. RNA from PBMCs was the source of the TCR library. The data also belong to a second study, concerning T cells in Graves' hyperthyroidism and ophthalmopathy.

The starting material was peripheral blood mononuclear cells (PBMCs), obtained at new diagnosis, from a patient treated with antithyroid drugs. Receptor source: a woman aged 35-65 years with Graves disease.

As for this clonotype: With a much larger clone just one base away, this may be a read error. The gene calls are TRBV28 and TRBJ2-2, with D maybe TRBD1 (6 bases). This CDR3 is 13 amino acids long. CDR1 is MDHEN, CDR2 SYDVKM, per germline. The CDR3 nucleotides are TGTGCCAGCGTCGACAGGACCACCGGGGAGCTGCTTTTT. Translation: CASVDRTTGELLF. Together with reference TRBV28 and TRBJ2-2, the CDR3 gives the full variable domain: DVKVTQSSRYLVKRTGEKVFLECVQDMDHENMFWYRQDPGLGLRLIYFSYDVKMKEKGDIPEGYSVSREKKERFSLILESASTNQTSMYLCASVDRTTGELLFGEGSRLTVL.

This clonotype has at least ten counts. The gene calls are TRBV11-2 and TRBJ1-2; D gene unclear. With 0 bases removed from V and 4 bases from J, the gap between germline ends came to 9 bases. Germline CDR1 SGHAT, CDR2 FQNNGV. CDR3 size: 14 residues. The CDR3 DNA sequence: TGTGCCAGCAGCTTAGAGGACGGAATCTATGGCTACACCTTC. This codes for CASSLEDGIYGYTF.

This clonotype was seen many times. The chain uses TRBV3-1 and TRBJ2-2, with 8 bases fitting TRBD2. The CDR3 covers 13 residues. The V gene end was trimmed by 3 bases and the J gene end by 8 bases; junction bases not matched to a gene: 2. The V gene's germline CDR1 is LGHDT and CDR2 YNNKEL (reference sequence). Here the CDR3 reads CASSQIAGGELFF. CDR3 DNA: TGTGCCAGCAGCCAGATAGCGGGAGGGGAGCTGTTTTTT.

This clonotype was detected ten times or more. The V gene is TRBV20-1, the J gene TRBJ2-5; D unclear. Trimming shortened V by 4 bases and J by 5 bases, and 14 bases separated the two germline ends. Germline CDR1 and CDR2: DFQATT and SNEGSKA (reference sequence). The CDR3 runs to 13 residues. The CDR3 loop is CSATVGLGETQYF. The DNA of the CDR3 is TGCAGTGCTACGGTGGGGTTGGGGGAGACCCAGTACTTC.

The sample holds many counts of this clonotype. V usage is TRBV3-1 and J usage is TRBJ1-1; D gene unclear. The CDR3 loop spans 13 amino acids. CDR1 and CDR2 from the germline V gene are LGHDT and YNNKEL (reference sequence). V dropped 2 bases and J dropped 1 base, with 5 bases sitting between them. CDR3 DNA: TGTGCCAGCAGCCAACTCCGGAACACTGAAGCTTTCTTT. This encodes CASSQLRNTEAFF.

This clonotype was seen more than once but under ten times. The chain carries TRBV5-4 and TRBJ2-7; the D is unclear. CDR3 length equals 14 residues. The germline V and J ends were trimmed by 0 bases and 6 bases, with 13 bases remaining between them. CDR1 is SGHNT, CDR2 YYREEE, per germline (reference sequence). The chain's CDR3 is CASSLETTEAEQYF. CDR3 nucleotide sequence: TGTGCCAGCAGCTTGGAAACTACCGAGGCCGAGCAGTACTTC.

This clonotype was seen many times. The chain couples TRBV12-3 or TRBV12-4 to TRBJ1-6; D may be TRBD1 (6 bases). This CDR3 region has 15 residues. Trimming took off 3 bases at V and 8 bases at J, with 14 bases between the two ends. CDR3: CASSLRGAGYSPLHF. The CDR3 nucleotides are TGTGCCAGCAGTTTGAGGGGGGCCGGGTATTCACCCCTCCACTTT.

This clonotype has at least ten counts. The gene calls are TRBV12-3 or TRBV12-4 and TRBJ2-5, with D possibly TRBD2 on 5 matching bases. The V and J ends lost 5 bases and 7 bases respectively, with 14 bases between them. The CDR3 loop spans 13 amino acids. CDR3 DNA: TGTGCCAGCAGTCCTACTAGTTTGGTGACCCAGTACTTC. Its protein is CASSPTSLVTQYF.

This clonotype was detected ten times or more. The chain employs TRBV29-1 and TRBJ1-1, with D unclear. The CDR3 runs 12 residues. From germline, CDR1 is SQVTM and CDR2 ANQGSEA. Trimming removed 5 bases at V and 1 base at J, with 8 bases between. This chain's CDR3 is CSVRASNTEAFF. The DNA for the CDR3 is TGCAGCGTTCGGGCCTCGAACACTGAAGCTTTCTTT.

This clonotype showed up many times. The chain employs TRBV30 and TRBJ1-1; D unclear. V was clipped by 3 bases and J by 1 base, with 12 bases between them. Per germline, CDR1 GTSNPN and CDR2 SVGIG (reference sequence). This CDR3 is 14 amino acids long. The CDR3 nucleotides read TGTGCCTGGAGCCCCAAGAGAGCGAACACTGAAGCTTTCTTT. Its protein product is CAWSPKRANTEAFF.

There are a few counts of this clonotype. The rearrangement uses TRBV19 and TRBJ1-2, with no clear D. CDR1 is LNHDA, CDR2 SQIVND, per germline (reference sequence). The CDR3 runs 13 residues. Trimming shortened V by 3 bases and J by 8 bases, and 13 bases separated the two germline ends. CDR3: CASSIGGSWGYTF. The DNA of the CDR3 is TGTGCCAGTAGTATCGGAGGATCGTGGGGCTACACCTTC.

The chain employs TRBV6-2 or TRBV6-3 and TRBJ2-2; D perhaps matches TRBD1 (5 bases). The CDR3 extends over 15 amino acids. V was pared by 5 bases and J by 4 bases, with 14 bases between. Germline V gene data show CDR1 as MNHEY and CDR2 as SVGEGT. CDR3 nucleotide sequence: TGTGCCAGCAGTGGGGCAGGAATTGGCACCGGGGAGCTGTTTTTT. It encodes CASSGAGIGTGELFF.

This clonotype was counted at least ten times. The CDR3 protein is CATSREVQGMRGIQYF. For the CDR3, the DNA is TGTGCCACCAGCAGAGAGGTGCAGGGGATGCGTGGCATTCAGTACTTC. V usage is TRBV15 and J usage is TRBJ2-4, with a possible D match to TRBD1 (6 bases). The CDR3 consists of 16 residues. The V end was cut by 0 bases, the J end by 9 bases, with 18 bases between. Germline assignment: CDR1 LNHNV and CDR2 YYDKDF (reference sequence).

This clonotype was picked up a small number of times. The chain links TRBV6-1 to TRBJ2-1; 8 positions match TRBD2. Germline-derived CDR1 and CDR2 are MNHNS and SASEGT. The CDR3 is 16 amino acids. After removal of 0 bases from V and 9 bases from J, the junction contained 10 bases not matched to a gene. CDR3 sequence reads: CASSEAMRLAFVEQFF. Written as DNA, the CDR3 is TGTGCCAGCAGTGAAGCGATGAGACTAGCGTTCGTTGAGCAGTTCTTC.